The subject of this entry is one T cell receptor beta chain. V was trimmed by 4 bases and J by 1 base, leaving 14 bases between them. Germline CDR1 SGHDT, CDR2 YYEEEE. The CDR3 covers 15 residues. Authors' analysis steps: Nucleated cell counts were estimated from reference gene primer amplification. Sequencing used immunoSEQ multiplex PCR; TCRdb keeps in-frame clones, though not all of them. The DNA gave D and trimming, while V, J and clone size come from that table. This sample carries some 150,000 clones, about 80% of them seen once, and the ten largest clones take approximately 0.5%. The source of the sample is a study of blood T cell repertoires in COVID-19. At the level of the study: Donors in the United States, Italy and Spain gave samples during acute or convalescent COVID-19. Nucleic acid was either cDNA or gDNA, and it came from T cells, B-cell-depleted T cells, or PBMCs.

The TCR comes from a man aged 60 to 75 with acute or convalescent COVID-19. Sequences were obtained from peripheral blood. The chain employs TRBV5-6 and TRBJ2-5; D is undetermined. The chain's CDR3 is CASSPLDRVQETQYF. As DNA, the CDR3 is TGTGCCAGCAGCCCCCTGGATCGGGTCCAAGAGACCCAGTACTTC.